The text below deals with one TCR beta chain. Its antigen is not identified. The data were taken from a study of PD-1 blockade in classical Hodgkin lymphoma. Study conclusions and caveats: Reports indicated that newly diagnosed patients had lower baseline TCR diversity than healthy donors did. Compared with baseline, CD4+ but not CD8+ TCR diversity had risen significantly by C4D1.

Clones were read by immunoSEQ multiplex PCR, and TCRdb kept only the in-frame ones, dropping some. In the table there are about 12,000 clones, around 85% of which are singletons. Brentuximab vedotin exposure varied among the patients, all of whom had relapsed after autologous stem cell transplantation. Starting with thawed PBMCs, CD4+ T cells were purified by magnetic negative selection. Best responses fell into complete response, partial response or progressive disease. Trimming shortened V by 6 bases and J by 0 bases, and 18 bases separated the two germline ends. The CDR3 covers 17 residues. Germline-derived CDR1 and CDR2 are SEHNR and FQNEAQ (reference sequence).

The TCR was taken from a human donor with classical Hodgkin lymphoma. The source material was CD4+ T cells from blood, sampled at baseline. The chain joins TRBV7-9 to TRBJ1-5; D unclear. As DNA, the CDR3 is TGTGCCAGCAGGATACCCCGGACGGGAGATAGCAATCAGCCCCAGCATTTT. Translation: CASRIPRTGDSNQPQHF. Filled out from reference TRBV7-9 and TRBJ1-5, the complete variable domain reads DTGVSQNPRHKITKRGQNVTFRCDPISEHNRLYWYRQTLGQGPEFLTYFQNEAQLEKSRLLSDRFSAERPKGSFSTLEIQRTEQGDSAMYLCASRIPRTGDSNQPQHFGDGTRLSIL.